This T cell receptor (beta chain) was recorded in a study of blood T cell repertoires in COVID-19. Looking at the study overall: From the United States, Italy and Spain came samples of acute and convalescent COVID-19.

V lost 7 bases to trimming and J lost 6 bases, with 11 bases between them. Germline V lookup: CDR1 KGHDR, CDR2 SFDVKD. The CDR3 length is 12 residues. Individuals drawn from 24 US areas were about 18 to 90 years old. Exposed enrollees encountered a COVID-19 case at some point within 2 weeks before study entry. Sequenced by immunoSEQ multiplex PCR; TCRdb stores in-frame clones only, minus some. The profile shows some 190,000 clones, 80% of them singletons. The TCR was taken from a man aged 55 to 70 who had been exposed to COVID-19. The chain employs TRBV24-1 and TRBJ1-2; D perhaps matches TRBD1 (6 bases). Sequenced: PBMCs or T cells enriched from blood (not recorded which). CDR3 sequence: CATRSDRNGYTF. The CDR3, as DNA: TGTGCCACCAGATCTGACAGGAATGGCTACACCTTC.